This T cell receptor beta chain stems from a study of T-cell reconstitution after alpha-beta-depleted transplantation in children. The CDR3 contains 15 residues. Germline V gives CDR1 SGDLS, CDR2 YYNGEE. J lost 3 bases, V lost 0 bases, and 3 bases had no gene match. The TCRbeta library incorporated unique molecular identifiers. TCRdb recomputed calls from the PCR reads with MiXCR, one row per CDR3 protein. The sample lists some 300,000 distinct CDR3 sequences, approximately 10% occurring once. This rearrangement joins TRBV9 to TRBJ2-1; 7 bases align to TRBD2. This TCR was recovered from a human donor who donated a stem cell graft to a child with acute lymphoblastic leukemia. The sample consisted of PBMCs from the stem cell graft donor, taken from the stem cell graft. The CDR3 region has the DNA TGTGCCAGCAGCGTAGCTAGCGGCCACTACAATGAGCAGTTCTTC. It codes for CASSVASGHYNEQFF.